This entry lists 5 T cell receptor beta chains sequenced from one sample in a study of OX40 agonist ivuxolimab in advanced cancers. Libraries were prepared through the immunoSEQ multiplex PCR assay. TCRdb re-hosts the immuneACCESS table, in-frame sequences only. Its copies lack some clones; in the studies checked, an unresolved V gene accounts for under half of them, and the cause for the rest is not known. The sample data list about 37,000 clones, and approximately 82% of these were observed just once. The ten top clones hold roughly a fifth of the sample. The input for sequencing was CD4+ or CD8+ T cells sorted from blood, taken in a trial of the OX40 agonist ivuxolimab. The receptors stem from an adult with an advanced solid tumor such as melanoma, head and neck, liver or kidney cancer.

The chain combines TRBV28 with TRBJ1-1; TRBD1 aligns across 7 bases. The CDR3 consists of 16 residues. V lost 7 bases and J lost 4; bases outside the gene matches: 15. Germline V gene sequence: CDR1 MDHEN, CDR2 SYDVKM. The CDR3 spells CASTATGTFLGTEAFF. CDR3 DNA: TGTGCCAGCACCGCGACAGGGACGTTTTTAGGCACTGAAGCTTTCTTT.

The chain uses TRBV14 and TRBJ2-5, with TRBD2 as a possible D gene (6 bases). Trimming stripped 1 base from V and 5 bases from J, with 11 bases between. The CDR3 is made up of 14 amino acids. The germline V gene has CDR1 SGHDN and CDR2 FVKESK. The CDR3 bases are TGTGCCAGCAGCCAAGGGGCAGGGAGGGAGACCCAGTACTTC. Its translation is CASSQGAGRETQYF.

This chain joins TRBV18 and TRBJ2-7; D possibly corresponds to TRBD1 (5 bases). The CDR3 totals 15 residues. V was trimmed by 0 bases and J by 6 bases, leaving 15 bases between them. Germline V lookup: CDR1 KGHSH, CDR2 LQKENI. CDR3 bases: TGTGCCAGCTCACCACCCGCCCAGGGATCGGTCGAGCAGTACTTC. Its protein product is CASSPPAQGSVEQYF.

V usage is TRBV28 and J usage is TRBJ2-7, with 9 nucleotides matching TRBD1. J gave up 5 bases and V 8 bases, and 13 bases lay outside the gene matches. This CDR3 region has 15 residues. The germline CDR1 and CDR2 sequences are MDHEN and SYDVKM. CDR3 region: CASAGTGSSVDEQYF. CDR3 nucleotides: TGTGCCAGCGCAGGGACAGGGAGTAGTGTGGACGAGCAGTACTTC. Complete variable domain (other parts from reference TRBV28 and TRBJ2-7): DVKVTQSSRYLVKRTGEKVFLECVQDMDHENMFWYRQDPGLGLRLIYFSYDVKMKEKGDIPEGYSVSREKKERFSLILESASTNQTSMYLCASAGTGSSVDEQYFGPGTRLTVT.

This clone was observed a single time. V is TRBV30 and J is TRBJ1-1; TRBD1 agrees at 8 bases. With V trimmed by 7 bases and J by 1 base, 11 bases remained unmatched. The CDR3 sequence is 15 residues long. Per the germline V gene, CDR1 is GTSNPN and CDR2 is SVGIG (reference sequence). This chain's CDR3 is CASTQGQGANTEAFF. In nucleotides, the CDR3 is TGTGCCTCCACCCAGGGGCAGGGGGCGAACACTGAAGCTTTCTTT.